This T cell receptor beta chain was observed in a study of OX40 agonist ivuxolimab in advanced cancers. The data were produced by immunoSEQ multiplex PCR, yet TCRdb's version contains in-frame clones alone and is incomplete. The sample carries about 41,000 clones, 80% to 90% recorded once. Turning to this clone: Its antigen remains unknown.

Germline CDR1 is LNHDA and CDR2 is SQIVND (reference sequence). The CDR3 runs to 15 residues. Trimming cost V 3 bases and J 4 bases; bases outside gene matches: 7. Study-level points and caveats: Average numbers of expanded clones were greater in CD8+ T cells than in CD4+.

At cycle 4 day 1, cycle 7 day 1, and baseline, blood was sampled. The genes are TRBV19 and TRBJ2-5; TRBD2 matches at 8 bases. This specimen was CD4+ or CD8+ T cells sorted from blood, taken in a trial of the OX40 agonist ivuxolimab. This TCR was sampled from an adult with an advanced solid tumor such as melanoma, head and neck, liver or kidney cancer. CDR3 DNA sequence: TGTGCCAGTAGTATTTCCTCAGCGGGAGCAGAGACCCAGTACTTC. Amino acid sequence: CASSISSAGAETQYF. Variable domain in full (rest from reference TRBV19 and TRBJ2-5): DGGITQSPKYLFRKEGQNVTLSCEQNLNHDAMYWYRQDPGQGLRLIYYSQIVNDFQKGDIAEGYSVSREKKESFPLTVTSAQKNPTAFYLCASSISSAGAETQYFGPGTRLLVL.